This section outlines one TCR beta chain sequence together with its context. The germline V and J ends were trimmed by 2 bases and 5 bases, with 10 bases remaining between them. Germline V gene sequence: CDR1 LGHDT, CDR2 YNNKEL (reference sequence). CDR3 length: 14 amino acids. Study processing details: Reference gene primers were amplified, and this amplification served to estimate nucleated cell counts. Using immunoSEQ multiplex PCR, the repertoire was profiled, and TCRdb retains in-frame clones only, with some absent. The D gene and trimming were derived from the DNA, and the V and J assignments and clone size from that table. Of hundreds of thousands of clones listed, around 82% are singletons. The sample comes from a study of blood T cell repertoires in COVID-19. Study-level background: Italy, Spain and the United States were the sources of the convalescent and acute COVID-19 samples. Sample material is recorded as cDNA or gDNA derived from T cells, B-cell-depleted T cells, or PBMCs.

This TCR was sampled from an elderly woman with acute or convalescent COVID-19. The sequenced material came from peripheral blood. The chain is built from TRBV3-1 (or the pseudogene TRBV3-2) and TRBJ2-1, with D maybe TRBD1 (5 bases). CDR3: CASSQRGGDNEQFF. CDR3 nucleotides: TGTGCCAGCAGCCAAAGGGGTGGCGACAATGAGCAGTTCTTC.